This T cell receptor (beta chain) was identified during a study of shared clonotypes between healthy human individuals. Study summary: Researchers assigned three CD4 naive, three CD4 memory, two CD8 naive and one CD8 memory plate to each donor.

In the case of this clone: Its antigen is not identified.

Every immunoSEQ plate was one replicate of a subset's evenly spread DNA. The method was immunoSEQ multiplex PCR; TCRdb's version includes in-frame clones alone and lacks a portion of them. The table includes around 700,000 clones, more than 70% detected once. V lost 0 bases and J 5 bases, leaving 11 bases between the germline ends. This CDR3 has 15 amino acids. CDR1 and CDR2 from the germline V gene are SGHRS and YFSETQ. Study-level points and caveats: The study sampled only blood, and tissue repertoires likely differ. Memory subsets generally showed lower estimated richness than naive subsets.

The TCR was taken from a woman aged 25 to 39 in good health. The rearrangement joins TRBV5-1 to TRBJ2-2; no clear D. Sequenced input: memory CD4+ T cells sorted from blood. Subset described: CD45RA-negative fraction. The CDR3 spells CASSLVVAATGELFF. The CDR3 coding sequence is TGCGCCAGCAGCTTGGTAGTGGCAGCAACCGGGGAGCTGTTTTTT. Supplemented by reference TRBV5-1 and TRBJ2-2, the full variable domain reads KAGVTQTPRYLIKTRGQQVTLSCSPISGHRSVSWYQQTPGQGLQFLFEYFSETQRNKGNFPGRFSGRQFSNSRSEMNVSTLELGDSALYLCASSLVVAATGELFFGEGSRLTVL.